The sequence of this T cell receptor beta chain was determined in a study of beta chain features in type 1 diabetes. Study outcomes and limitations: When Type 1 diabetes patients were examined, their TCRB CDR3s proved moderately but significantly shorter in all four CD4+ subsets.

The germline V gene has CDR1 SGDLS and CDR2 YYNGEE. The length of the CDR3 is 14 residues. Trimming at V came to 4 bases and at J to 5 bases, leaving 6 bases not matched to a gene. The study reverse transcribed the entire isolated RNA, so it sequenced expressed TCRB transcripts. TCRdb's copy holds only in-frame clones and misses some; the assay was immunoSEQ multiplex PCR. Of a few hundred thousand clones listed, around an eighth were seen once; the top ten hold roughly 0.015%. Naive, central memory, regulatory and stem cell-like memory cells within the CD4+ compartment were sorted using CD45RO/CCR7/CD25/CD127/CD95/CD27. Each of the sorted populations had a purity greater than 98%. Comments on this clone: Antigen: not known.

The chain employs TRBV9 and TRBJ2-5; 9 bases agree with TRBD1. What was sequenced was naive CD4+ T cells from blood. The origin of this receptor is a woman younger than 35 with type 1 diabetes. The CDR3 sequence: CASSTLDRGETQYF. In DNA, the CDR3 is TGTGCCAGCAGCACCCTCGACAGGGGGGAGACCCAGTACTTC.